These T cell receptor beta chains were read from a single sample in a study of technical replicates of blood from four donors. Measured with immunoSEQ multiplex PCR; TCRdb has only the in-frame clones, and not every one. The sample has over 50,000 clones, approximately 83% seen once. Sequencing was done on a sample of PBMCs. These TCRs come from a human donor in good health. Some clones in this sample may be carry-over from other donors' samples. Each CDR3 is given with its conserved first and last residue. The D gene is left open where the match is weak. Expanded clones get a size class; other rows say once, few or many, or leave the size out.

D gene	V gene	clone size	J gene	CDR3 protein	CDR3 DNA
TRBD1	TRBV7-9	.	TRBJ2-1	CASSLAQGQGARDNEQFF	TGTGCCAGCAGCTTAGCGCAGGGACAGGGGGCGCGGGACAATGAGCAGTTCTTC
TRBD2	TRBV7-9	.	TRBJ2-1	CASSFPLAGVYEQFF	TGTGCCAGCAGCTTCCCACTAGCGGGAGTGTATGAGCAGTTCTTC
TRBD1	TRBV11-2	once	TRBJ2-7	CASSLWGQGADEQYF	TGTGCCAGCAGCTTATGGGGACAGGGGGCGGACGAGCAGTACTTC
.	TRBV10-1	.	TRBJ1-2	CARLGADSYGYTF	TGCGCTAGGTTGGGGGCTGATAGCTATGGCTACACCTTC
TRBD1	TRBV10-3	.	TRBJ1-5	CAISEATTGGNQPQHF	TGTGCCATCAGTGAAGCCACAACAGGGGGCAATCAGCCCCAGCATTTT
.	TRBV5-1	.	TRBJ1-6	CASSLAVGQKVSPLHF	TGCGCCAGCAGCTTGGCCGTGGGACAAAAGGTTTCACCCCTCCACTTT
.	TRBV4-3	.	TRBJ2-7	CASSQEGLSYEQYF	TGCGCCAGCAGCCAAGAGGGACTTTCCTACGAGCAGTACTTC
.	TRBV7-3	.	TRBJ2-2	CASSRRGSTGELFF	TGTGCCAGCAGCCGCCGGGGTAGCACCGGGGAGCTGTTTTTT
.	TRBV5-4	.	TRBJ1-5	CASSPGGGGSNQPQHF	TGTGCCAGTTCCCCGGGGGGAGGGGGAAGCAATCAGCCCCAGCATTTT
.	TRBV2	.	TRBJ1-2	CASSESRFYGYTF	TGTGCCAGCAGTGAATCGCGCTTTTATGGCTACACCTTC
TRBD2	TRBV7-2	once	TRBJ2-7	CASSLSGRLASNEQYF	TGTGCCAGCAGCTTATCGGGCAGACTAGCGTCAAACGAGCAGTACTTC
.	TRBV7-9	.	TRBJ1-4	CASSPPPGNEKLFF	TGTGCCAGCAGCCCCCCTCCAGGGAATGAAAAACTGTTTTTT
.	TRBV4-1	large	TRBJ2-7	CASSPSTGFYEQYF	TGCGCCAGCAGCCCGAGCACCGGGTTCTACGAGCAGTACTTC
.	TRBV15	few	TRBJ2-2	CATSRDRNPRDTGELFF	TGTGCCACCAGCAGAGATAGGAATCCCAGGGACACCGGGGAGCTGTTTTTT
.	TRBV13	.	TRBJ2-7	CASSLIALGEQYF	TGTGCCAGCAGCTTAATTGCCCTAGGCGAGCAGTACTTC
TRBD1	TRBV2	.	TRBJ2-7	CASRRDRGYEQYF	TGTGCCAGCAGGAGGGACAGGGGGTACGAGCAGTACTTC
.	TRBV5-4	few	TRBJ1-2	CASSLAVTADYGYTF	TGTGCCAGCAGCTTGGCCGTGACAGCCGACTATGGCTACACCTTC
TRBD1	TRBV11-1	.	TRBJ1-6	CASSGSGTVSSPLHF	TGTGCCAGCAGCGGGTCCGGGACAGTCAGTTCACCCCTCCACTTT
TRBD2	TRBV4-1	.	TRBJ2-2	CASSQVPGGNTGELFF	TGCGCCAGCAGCCAAGTTCCGGGGGGGAACACCGGGGAGCTGTTTTTT
TRBD1	TRBV9	.	TRBJ2-1	CASSEVGTGVNEQFF	TGTGCCAGCAGCGAGGTGGGGACAGGGGTCAATGAGCAGTTCTTC
TRBD2	TRBV4-3	.	TRBJ2-5	CASCIFERAGGAGETQYF	TGCGCCAGCTGCATATTCGAGCGGGCGGGGGGCGCTGGAGAGACCCAGTACTTC
.	TRBV30	.	TRBJ2-1	CAWRAVNEQFF	TGTGCCTGGAGGGCAGTAAATGAGCAGTTCTTC
.	TRBV21-1	.	TRBJ1-1	CASSKVEGNTEAFF	TGTGCCAGCAGCAAAGTGGAGGGGAACACTGAAGCTTTCTTT
.	TRBV7-6	.	TRBJ2-7	CASSLDSGEQYF	TGTGCCAGCAGCTTAGATTCCGGCGAGCAGTACTTC